The 17 T cell receptor beta chains presented below share a single source sample, sequenced in a study of blood T cell repertoires in COVID-19. Some clones are missing from TCRdb's copy, which holds only in-frame ones; the method was immunoSEQ multiplex PCR. The data show 150,000 to 200,000 clones, roughly 82% seen once. Material: PBMCs or T cells enriched from blood (not recorded which). These receptors were obtained from a woman in her sixties with acute COVID-19.

In this sample, this clone turned up a few times. The rearrangement links TRBV11-2 to TRBJ2-7; possible D gene TRBD2, 5 bases. Between the trimmed V and J ends, which lost 7 bases and 0 bases, there was a span of 10 bases. Germline V gene data show CDR1 as SGHAT and CDR2 as FQNNGV. The CDR3 is made up of 13 amino acids. CDR3: CASIPEGSYEQYF. The CDR3 DNA reads as TGTGCCAGCATCCCAGAGGGCTCCTACGAGCAGTACTTC.

There are a few counts of this clone. V gene TRBV11-2 combines with J gene TRBJ1-2; the D gene is possibly TRBD1 (5 bases). V was clipped by 5 bases and J by 2 bases, with 18 bases between them. Germline CDR1 reads SGHAT; CDR2 reads FQNNGV. CDR3 length equals 16 residues. In DNA, the CDR3 is TGTGCCAGCAGCCCAGCCGGGGGGAGGAAAAACTATGGCTACACCTTC. Amino acid sequence: CASSPAGGRKNYGYTF.

This chain uses TRBV5-1 with TRBJ1-1, with D unresolved. CDR1 SGHRS and CDR2 YFSETQ come from the germline V gene. CDR3 length: 14 amino acids. The V and J ends lost 7 bases and 1 base respectively, with 14 bases between them. The CDR3 DNA is TGCGCCAGCCTCCCCGGTGCCGGGAACACTGAAGCTTTCTTT. Encoded protein: CASLPGAGNTEAFF.

V is TRBV12-5 and J is TRBJ2-1; 7 nucleotides line up with TRBD1. The CDR3 is 17 amino acids. The V gene end was trimmed by 9 bases and the J gene end by 4 bases; junction bases not matched to a gene: 18. CDR1 and CDR2 (germline): LGHNT, FRNRAP. In DNA form, the CDR3 reads TGTGCTAGCTCCGGACAGGTTAAACCTATAAGGTACAATGAGCAGTTCTTC. Protein: CASSGQVKPIRYNEQFF.

The rearrangement uses TRBV3-1 (or the pseudogene TRBV3-2) and TRBJ2-1; 9 nucleotides align to TRBD2. The trim removed 0 bases at V and 5 bases at J, leaving 20 bases unmatched. The length of the CDR3 is 21 residues. Germline loops: CDR1 LGHDT, CDR2 YNNKEL (reference sequence). DNA of the CDR3: TGTGCCAGCAGCCAAGATATTAAAATAGTTTCTAGCGGGGAACGCCACAATGAGCAGTTCTTC. Translating gives CASSQDIKIVSSGERHNEQFF.

This chain links TRBV19 with TRBJ2-3; tentative D call: TRBD1 (6 bases). Germline V lookup: CDR1 LNHDA, CDR2 SQIVND (reference sequence). V lost 5 bases, J lost 4 bases, and 13 bases lay in between. The CDR3 length is 14 residues. This chain's CDR3 is CASSSQGSADTQYF. CDR3 coding DNA: TGTGCCAGTAGTTCACAGGGTTCGGCAGATACGCAGTATTTT. Using reference TRBV19 and TRBJ2-3 for the parts outside the CDR3, the full variable domain is DGGITQSPKYLFRKEGQNVTLSCEQNLNHDAMYWYRQDPGQGLRLIYYSQIVNDFQKGDIAEGYSVSREKKESFPLTVTSAQKNPTAFYLCASSSQGSADTQYFGPGTRLTVL.

The chain employs TRBV3-1 (or the pseudogene TRBV3-2) and TRBJ2-4, with TRBD1 matching 7 bases. Per the germline V gene, CDR1 is LGHDT and CDR2 is YNNKEL (reference sequence). The CDR3 consists of 16 residues. The V gene end was trimmed by 4 bases and the J gene end by 1 base; junction bases not matched to a gene: 7. CDR3 DNA sequence: TGTGCCAGCAGCCCCGGACAGGAGTTGGCCAAAAACATTCAGTACTTC. It is translated as CASSPGQELAKNIQYF.

This clone appeared once. CDR3 amino acids: CASSLLQVAGGYGYTF. The CDR3 nucleotides read TGTGCCAGCAGCTTGTTGCAGGTCGCCGGTGGGTATGGCTACACCTTC. V is TRBV5-5 and J is TRBJ1-2; D is ambiguous. Germline V gene lookup returns CDR1 SGHKS and CDR2 YYEKEE (reference sequence). V shed 1 base and J shed 5 bases, with 18 bases lying between them. There are 16 residues in the CDR3.

CDR3 amino acids: CASSLSGGRGYTF. CDR3 nucleotide sequence: TGTGCCAGCAGCTTATCGGGGGGAAGGGGCTACACCTTC. This sequence joins TRBV7-9 and TRBJ1-2; D may be TRBD1 (5 bases). The CDR3 has 13 amino acids. The germline V and J ends were trimmed by 2 bases and 8 bases, with 12 bases remaining between them. The V gene's germline CDR1 is SEHNR and CDR2 FQNEAQ (reference sequence).

This clone was observed a handful of times. The chain employs TRBV2 and TRBJ2-7; 8 positions match TRBD2. CDR1 SNHLY and CDR2 FYNNEI come from the germline V gene. CDR3 length: 14 residues. The ends lost 4 bases at V and 5 bases at J; junction bases unmatched: 7. The CDR3 is CASSVSGSGNEQYF. CDR3 sequence (DNA): TGTGCCAGCAGTGTTTCAGGTAGCGGGAACGAGCAGTACTTC.

The rearrangement joins TRBV2 to TRBJ2-5; 10 nucleotides match TRBD1. Germline V gives CDR1 SNHLY, CDR2 FYNNEI. The CDR3 spans 17 residues. Losses at the gene ends were 11 bases for V and 5 bases for J; bases not matched to a gene: 20. The chain's CDR3 is CAGKSGDRGLHGETQYF. The CDR3, as DNA: TGTGCCGGAAAAAGTGGGGACAGGGGACTGCACGGGGAGACCCAGTACTTC.

This clone was seen only once. The genes are TRBV9 and TRBJ2-1; 11 bases fit TRBD2. V dropped 4 bases and J dropped 4; count of bases not matched to a gene: 7. Germline CDR1 and CDR2: SGDLS and YYNGEE. The CDR3 is 16 residues long. CDR3 residues: CASSILAGVGYNEQFF. CDR3 sequence (DNA): TGTGCCAGCAGCATACTAGCGGGAGTGGGGTACAATGAGCAGTTCTTC.

The chain employs TRBV21-1 and TRBJ1-5; the table names TRBD1, a call not compared with the DNA. TRBV21-1 is designated a pseudogene. The CDR3 totals 15 residues. This chain's CDR3 is CASSKAAGAGQPQHF. For the CDR3, the DNA is TGTGCCAGCAGCAAAGCTGCAGGGGCCGGGCAGCCCCAGCATTTT.

The V and J genes are TRBV10-3 and TRBJ2-3, with TRBD1 matching over 7 bases. Germline V gives CDR1 ENHRY, CDR2 SYGVKD. After removal of 6 bases from V and 2 bases from J, the junction contained 8 bases not matched to a gene. This CDR3 has 15 residues. This chain's CDR3 is CAIRPGQTFTDTQYF. CDR3 nucleotides: TGTGCCATCAGACCGGGACAGACTTTCACAGATACGCAGTATTTT.

V and J are TRBV6-2 or TRBV6-3 and TRBJ2-3, with 13 bases fitting TRBD2. With V trimmed by 5 bases and J by 2 bases, 7 bases remained unmatched. In germline, CDR1 is MNHEY, CDR2 SVGEGT. CDR3 size: 17 residues. CDR3 sequence reads: CASSQTSGGPHTDTQYF. CDR3 in DNA: TGTGCCAGCAGTCAGACTAGCGGGGGGCCCCACACAGATACGCAGTATTTT.

The CDR3, as DNA: TGCAGCGTCACTAGCGTAGAGACCCAGTACTTC. This translates into CSVTSVETQYF. The chain employs TRBV29-1 and TRBJ2-5, with 7 positions matching TRBD2. This CDR3 contains 11 residues. The V segment lost 6 bases and the J segment 4 bases; nucleotides outside the gene matches: 2. Germline CDR1 SQVTM, CDR2 ANQGSEA.

The CDR3 DNA follows: TGTGCCAGCAGCCCAGGGACTAGCGGGAGTTTGCGAGAGACCCAGTACTTC. Translating gives CASSPGTSGSLRETQYF. This sequence joins TRBV7-8 and TRBJ2-5; TRBD2 aligns across 14 bases. This CDR3 has 17 residues. The J segment lost 4 bases and the V segment lost 5 bases, leaving 9 bases of the junction unmatched. Germline CDR1 reads SGHVS; CDR2 reads FQNEAQ.